Listed below are T cell receptor beta chains from one sample, sequenced in a study of T cells in Graves' hyperthyroidism and ophthalmopathy. TCRdb independently ran MiXCR on the multiplex PCR reads; one entry per CDR3 protein. In the table there are 600,000 or so distinct CDR3 sequences, 14% of which are singletons. The material sequenced was blood. These receptors were collected from a woman aged 45-65 years with Graves' ophthalmopathy. CDR3s include the opening cysteine and the closing phenylalanine or tryptophan. A D gene is named only where the DNA matches it firmly. Clone size appears in some rows only: once, few, many, or a class for an expanded clone.

V gene	J gene	clone size	D gene	CDR3 DNA	CDR3 protein
TRBV7-6	TRBJ2-1	many	NA	TGTGCCAGCAGCTCCTGGGCCAATGAGCAGTTCTTC	CASSSWANEQFF
TRBV11-2	TRBJ2-3	many	TRBD2	TGTGCCAGCAGCTTAGTAGCGGGAGCACCAGATACGCAGTATTTT	CASSLVAGAPDTQYF
TRBV4-2	TRBJ1-1	few	TRBD1	TGTGCCAGCAGCCAAGATGCAGGGGGGGATGAAGCTTTCTTT	CASSQDAGGDEAFF
TRBV5-1	TRBJ2-1	few	NA	TGCGCCAGCAGCGATTTAGCGGACTCCTACAATGAGCAGTTCTTC	CASSDLADSYNEQFF
TRBV2	TRBJ2-2	many	TRBD2	TGTGCCAGCAGGCCCTCAAGCGGGAGCGCCGGGGAGCTGTTTTTT	CASRPSSGSAGELFF
TRBV29-1	TRBJ2-3	NA	TRBD2	TGCAGCGTTACACTAGCGGGAGAGCTTGGCACAGATACGCAGTATTTT	CSVTLAGELGTDTQYF
TRBV2	TRBJ1-1	many	NA	TGTGCCAGCATGGAGGTCGGGGGGGAAACTGAAGCTTTCTTT	CASMEVGGETEAFF
TRBV7-8	TRBJ1-3	NA	NA	TGTGCCAGCACCCTAATCTTGGGAAACACCATATATTTT	CASTLILGNTIYF
TRBV20-1	TRBJ2-7	many	NA	TGCAGTGCTTTGGAGGGAACCTACGAGCAGTACTTC	CSALEGTYEQYF
TRBV11-3	TRBJ1-2	many	NA	TGTGCCAGCAGTCAACGGGCCCAGGGCGACTATGGCTACACCTTC	CASSQRAQGDYGYTF
TRBV7-2	TRBJ2-1	many	TRBD2	TGTGCCAGCAGCTCCTATGGGGAGGGTTGGAATTACAATGAGCAGTTCTTC	CASSSYGEGWNYNEQFF
TRBV6-4	TRBJ2-2	NA	TRBD2	TGTGCCAGCAGTGGAACCGGGACTACGAACACCGGGGAGCTGTTTTTT	CASSGTGTTNTGELFF
TRBV6-2/TRBV6-3	TRBJ2-3	many	NA	TGTGCCAGCAGTAGGAGGAAGACAGATACGCAGTATTTT	CASSRRKTDTQYF
TRBV7-2	TRBJ2-1	many	TRBD1	TGTGCCAGCAGCTTAGACAGGACAGGGAGCTCCTACAATGAGCAGTTCTTC	CASSLDRTGSSYNEQFF
TRBV28	TRBJ2-7	many	NA	TGTGCCAGCACTACGACATACAGGGAAGGGTTATACGAGCAGTACTTC	CASTTTYREGLYEQYF
TRBV27	TRBJ1-1	NA	NA	TGTGCCAGCAGTCCAGACAGTCGCAATGAAGCTTTCTTT	CASSPDSRNEAFF